This passage covers 14 T cell receptor beta chains from one sample sequenced in a study of blood T cell repertoires in COVID-19. The assay was immunoSEQ multiplex PCR, and TCRdb's table has in-frame clones only and misses some. The sample includes around 300,000 clones, 85% of them seen just once. Sequenced input: peripheral blood. The receptors were sampled from a woman aged 45-60 years with active or convalescent COVID-19.

J is TRBJ2-1 and V is TRBV6-5; D not resolved. The CDR3 length is 14 residues. Germline V lookup: CDR1 MNHEY, CDR2 SVGAGI. Trimming left V 5 bases short and J 3 bases short, with 11 bases between. CDR3 sequence: CASSLEAIYNEQFF. The CDR3 nucleotides read TGTGCCAGCAGTCTAGAGGCCATCTACAATGAGCAGTTCTTC.

The V gene is TRBV2, the J gene TRBJ2-7, with a possible D match to TRBD2 (5 bases). The CDR3 is made up of 13 amino acids. V gave up 6 bases and J gave up 3 bases, with 12 bases separating them. From germline, CDR1 is SNHLY and CDR2 FYNNEI. The chain's CDR3 is CASRRGLLYEQYF. The CDR3 DNA is TGTGCCAGCAGGCGCGGACTGCTCTACGAGCAGTACTTC.

The genes are TRBV25-1 and TRBJ1-5; no firm D call. V was cut by 5 bases and J by 1 base, with 9 bases left in between. CDR1 and CDR2 (germline): MGHDK, SYGVNS. The CDR3 has 14 residues. Here the CDR3 DNA reads TGTGCCAGCAGTTTGGGAGGGAGCAATCAGCCCCAGCATTTT. Protein product: CASSLGGSNQPQHF. Using reference TRBV25-1 and TRBJ1-5 for the parts outside the CDR3, the full variable domain is EADIYQTPRYLVIGTGKKITLECSQTMGHDKMYWYQQDPGMELHLIHYSYGVNSTEKGDLSSESTVSRIRTEHFPLTLESARPSHTSQYLCASSLGGSNQPQHFGDGTRLSIL.

With respect to this clone: The junction does not match germline at one end; this may be a read error. This chain links TRBV5-1 with TRBJ2-3, with 7 positions matching TRBD2. Germline V gives CDR1 SGHRS, CDR2 YFSETQ. The CDR3 sequence is 15 residues long. The CDR3, as DNA: TGCGCCAGCAGCTCCTCAGGCGGGAGCATAGATACGCAGTATTTT. Translation gives CASSSSGGSIDTQYF.

The chain has TRBV14 and TRBJ2-7; TRBD2 is a possible D gene (6 bases). The CDR3 sequence is 13 residues long. V gave up 8 bases and J gave up 6 bases, with 17 bases separating them. Germline loops: CDR1 SGHDN, CDR2 FVKESK. The CDR3: CASPRGSRSEQYF. In DNA form, the CDR3 reads TGTGCCAGCCCTCGGGGGAGCAGGAGCGAGCAGTACTTC. The full variable domain, with the rest looked up from reference TRBV14 and TRBJ2-7, is EAGVTQFPSHSVIEKGQTVTLRCDPISGHDNLYWYRRVMGKEIKFLLHFVKESKQDESGMPNNRFLAERTGGTYSTLKVQPAELEDSGVYFCASPRGSRSEQYFGPGTRLTVT.

This clone was counted between two and nine times. CDR3 sequence reads: CASSRAGLGYTF. CDR3 nucleotides: TGTGCCAGCAGCCGGGCAGGGCTGGGCTACACCTTC. This chain connects TRBV7-9 to TRBJ1-2, with D possibly matching TRBD1 (5 bases). Germline lookup yields CDR1 SEHNR and CDR2 FQNEAQ (reference sequence). This CDR3 is built from 12 residues. Trimming shortened V by 5 bases and J by 8 bases, and 12 bases separated the two germline ends.

CDR3 region: CASSLGQGTPLNTEAFF. CDR3 coding DNA: TGTGCCAGCAGCTTAGGACAGGGGACGCCTTTGAACACTGAAGCTTTCTTT. This chain uses TRBV7-6 with TRBJ1-1; 8 nucleotides align to TRBD1. The CDR3 length is 17 residues. With V trimmed by 1 base and J by 0 bases, 7 bases remained unmatched. The germline V gene has CDR1 SGHVS and CDR2 FNYEAQ.

V and J are TRBV25-1 and TRBJ1-2; tentative D call: TRBD1 (6 bases). Trimming pared 10 bases from V and 4 bases from J, leaving 13 bases between. Germline V gene data show CDR1 as MGHDK and CDR2 as SYGVNS. This CDR3 is built from 12 residues. CDR3 DNA sequence: TGTGCCACCTACTCGACAGGCTATGGCTACACCTTC. Translated, it gives CATYSTGYGYTF.

The chain joins TRBV11-3 to TRBJ1-1; a possible D gene is TRBD1 (5 bases). The CDR3 spans 12 residues. Germline lookup yields CDR1 SGHNT and CDR2 YENEEA. Trimming removed 5 bases from V and 6 bases from J, with 10 bases in between. CDR3 sequence (DNA): TGTGCCAGCAGCCGCGGGGGAGCTGAAGCTTTCTTT. Amino acid sequence: CASSRGGAEAFF.

The chain links TRBV28 to TRBJ1-2; the match to TRBD1 covers 7 bases. The CDR3 has 17 residues. J lost 4 bases, V lost 2 bases, and 13 bases had no gene match. Germline V CDR1 and CDR2: MDHEN, SYDVKM. CDR3 residues: CASSLPYTGGGPYGYTF. In DNA, the CDR3 is TGTGCCAGCAGTTTACCCTATACGGGAGGGGGCCCCTATGGCTACACCTTC.

The chain uses TRBV27 and TRBJ2-3, with D hard to call. The CDR3 sequence is 16 residues long. The germline V gene has CDR1 MNHEY and CDR2 SMNVEV (reference sequence). Trimming pared 1 base from V and 3 bases from J, leaving 14 bases between. DNA of the CDR3: TGTGCCAGCAGTTTATATGTGGGCGTGAGTACAGATACGCAGTATTTT. It is translated as CASSLYVGVSTDTQYF.

This chain links TRBV7-9 with TRBJ2-7; 9 bases align to TRBD2. Trimming cost V 5 bases and J 0 bases; bases outside gene matches: 5. This CDR3 has 15 amino acids. From germline, CDR1 is SEHNR and CDR2 FQNEAQ (reference sequence). CDR3 loop: CASSDRTSVSYEQYF. In nucleotides, the CDR3 is TGTGCCAGCAGCGATCGGACTAGCGTCTCCTACGAGCAGTACTTC.

The V gene is TRBV20-1, the J gene TRBJ2-1, with 9 bases identical to TRBD2. Trimming at V came to 3 bases and at J to 8 bases, leaving 5 bases not matched to a gene. Germline-derived CDR1 and CDR2 are DFQATT and SNEGSKA (reference sequence). The CDR3 is made up of 13 amino acids. The CDR3 DNA sequence: TGCAGTGCTAGTTTATTAGCGGGAGATGAGCAGTTCTTC. Amino acids: CSASLLAGDEQFF.

This clone was picked up one time. This sequence joins TRBV7-2 and TRBJ1-6, with TRBD1 matching over 7 bases. Germline V gene lookup returns CDR1 SGHTA and CDR2 FQGNSA. V dropped 2 bases and J dropped 6; count of bases not matched to a gene: 7. This CDR3 comprises 16 residues. Here the CDR3 DNA reads TGTGCCAGCAGCTTAAGACAGGGAAGTTCTAATTCACCCCTCCACTTT. It codes for CASSLRQGSSNSPLHF.